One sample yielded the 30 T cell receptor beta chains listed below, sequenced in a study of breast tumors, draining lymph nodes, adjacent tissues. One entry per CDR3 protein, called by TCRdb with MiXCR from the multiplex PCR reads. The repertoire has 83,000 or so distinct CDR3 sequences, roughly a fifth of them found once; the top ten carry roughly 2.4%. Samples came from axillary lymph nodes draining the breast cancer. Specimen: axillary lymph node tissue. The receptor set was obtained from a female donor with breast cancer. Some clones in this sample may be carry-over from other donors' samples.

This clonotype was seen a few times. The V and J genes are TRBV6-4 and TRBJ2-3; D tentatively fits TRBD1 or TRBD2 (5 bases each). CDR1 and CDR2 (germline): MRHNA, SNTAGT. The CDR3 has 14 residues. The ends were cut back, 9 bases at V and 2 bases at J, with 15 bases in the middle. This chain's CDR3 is CASSGTIITDTQYF. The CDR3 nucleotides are TGTGCCAGTTCCGGGACGATTATCACAGATACGCAGTATTTT.

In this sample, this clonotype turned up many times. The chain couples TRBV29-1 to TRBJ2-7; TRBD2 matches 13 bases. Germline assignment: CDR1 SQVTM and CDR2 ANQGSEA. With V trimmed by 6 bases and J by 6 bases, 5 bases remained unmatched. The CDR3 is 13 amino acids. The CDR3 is CSVAGTSGIEQYF. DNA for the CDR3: TGCAGCGTGGCCGGGACTAGCGGGATCGAGCAGTACTTC.

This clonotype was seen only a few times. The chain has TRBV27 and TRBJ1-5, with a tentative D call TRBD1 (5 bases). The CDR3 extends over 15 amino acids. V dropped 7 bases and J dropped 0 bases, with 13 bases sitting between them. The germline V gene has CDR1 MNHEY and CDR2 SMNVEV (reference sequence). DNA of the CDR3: TGTGCCAGCATGGGTTGGGGGAATAGCAATCAGCCCCAGCATTTT. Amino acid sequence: CASMGWGNSNQPQHF.

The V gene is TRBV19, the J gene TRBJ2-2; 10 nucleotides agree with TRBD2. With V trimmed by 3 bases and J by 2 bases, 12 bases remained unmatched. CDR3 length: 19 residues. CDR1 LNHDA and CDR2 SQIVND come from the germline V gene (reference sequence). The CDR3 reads CASSISTLAGEFNTGELFF. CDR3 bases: TGTGCCAGTAGTATCTCCACTCTAGCGGGAGAATTTAACACCGGGGAGCTGTTTTTT.

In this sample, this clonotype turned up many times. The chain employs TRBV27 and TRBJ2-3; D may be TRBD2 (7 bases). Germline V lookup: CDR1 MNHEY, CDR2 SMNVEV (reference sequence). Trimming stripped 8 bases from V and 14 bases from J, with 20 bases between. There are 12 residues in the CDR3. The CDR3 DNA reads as TGTGCCAGCCGGAGGGAGGGCCGACAGGTGTATTTT. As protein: CASRREGRQVYF.

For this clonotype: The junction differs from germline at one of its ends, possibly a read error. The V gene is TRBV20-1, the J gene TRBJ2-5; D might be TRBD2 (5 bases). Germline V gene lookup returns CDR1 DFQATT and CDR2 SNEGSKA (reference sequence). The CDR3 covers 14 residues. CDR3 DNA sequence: TGCAGTGCCCTTAGACGGGGTCAAAGAGAGGCCCAGTACTTC. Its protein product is CSALRRGQREAQYF.

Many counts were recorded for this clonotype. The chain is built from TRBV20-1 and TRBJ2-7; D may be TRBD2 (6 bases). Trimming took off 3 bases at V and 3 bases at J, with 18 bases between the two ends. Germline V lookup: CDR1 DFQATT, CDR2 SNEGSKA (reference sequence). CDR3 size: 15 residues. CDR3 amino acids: CSASGAREGDYEQYF. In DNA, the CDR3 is TGCAGTGCTAGCGGGGCGCGGGAAGGGGACTACGAGCAGTACTTC.

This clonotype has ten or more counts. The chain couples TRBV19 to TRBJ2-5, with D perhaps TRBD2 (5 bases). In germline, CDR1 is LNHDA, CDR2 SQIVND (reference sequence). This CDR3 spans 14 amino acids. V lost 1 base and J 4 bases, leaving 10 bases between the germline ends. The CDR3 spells CASSIGGGGETQYF. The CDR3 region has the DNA TGTGCCAGTAGTATAGGAGGAGGTGGAGAGACCCAGTACTTC.

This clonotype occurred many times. CDR3 region: CASSPDREQYF. The CDR3 DNA reads as TGTGCCAGCAGCCCCGACAGAGAGCAGTACTTC. The rearrangement links TRBV7-8 to TRBJ2-7; D is perhaps TRBD1 (5 bases). The CDR3 spans 11 residues. Between the trimmed V and J ends, which lost 5 bases and 7 bases, there was a span of 9 bases. Germline V lookup: CDR1 SGHVS, CDR2 FQNEAQ.

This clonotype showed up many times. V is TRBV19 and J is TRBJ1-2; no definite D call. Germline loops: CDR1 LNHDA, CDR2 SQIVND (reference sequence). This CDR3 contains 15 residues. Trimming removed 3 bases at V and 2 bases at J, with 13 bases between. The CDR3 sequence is CASSIGSGRNYGYTF. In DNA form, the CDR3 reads TGTGCCAGTAGTATCGGGAGCGGGCGGAACTATGGCTACACCTTC.

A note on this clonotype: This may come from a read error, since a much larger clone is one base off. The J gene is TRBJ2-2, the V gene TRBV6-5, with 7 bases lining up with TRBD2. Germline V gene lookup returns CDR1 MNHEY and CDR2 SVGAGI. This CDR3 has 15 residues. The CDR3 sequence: CAGRLGLANTGELFF. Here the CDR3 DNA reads TGTGCCGGCAGACTCGGACTAGCGAACACCGGGGAGCTGTTTTTT.

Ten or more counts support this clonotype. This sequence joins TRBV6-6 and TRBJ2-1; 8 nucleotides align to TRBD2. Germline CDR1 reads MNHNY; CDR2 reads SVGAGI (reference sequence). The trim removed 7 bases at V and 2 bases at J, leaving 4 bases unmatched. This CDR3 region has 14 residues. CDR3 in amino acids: CASKPGGAYNEQFF. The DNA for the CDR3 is TGTGCCAGCAAACCGGGAGGGGCCTACAATGAGCAGTTCTTC.

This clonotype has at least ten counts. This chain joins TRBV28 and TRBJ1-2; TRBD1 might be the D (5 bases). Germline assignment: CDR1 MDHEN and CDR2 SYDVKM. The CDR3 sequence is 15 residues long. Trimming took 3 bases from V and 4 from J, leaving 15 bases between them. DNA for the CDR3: TGTGCCAGCAGTTTCTGGGACCGTTCTTTCTATGGCTACACCTTC. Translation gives CASSFWDRSFYGYTF.

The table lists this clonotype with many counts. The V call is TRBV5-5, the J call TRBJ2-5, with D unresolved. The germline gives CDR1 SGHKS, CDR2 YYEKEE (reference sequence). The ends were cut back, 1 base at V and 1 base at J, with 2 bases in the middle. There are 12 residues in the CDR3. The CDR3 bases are TGTGCCAGCAGCTTGTCCCAAGAGACCCAGTACTTC. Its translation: CASSLSQETQYF.

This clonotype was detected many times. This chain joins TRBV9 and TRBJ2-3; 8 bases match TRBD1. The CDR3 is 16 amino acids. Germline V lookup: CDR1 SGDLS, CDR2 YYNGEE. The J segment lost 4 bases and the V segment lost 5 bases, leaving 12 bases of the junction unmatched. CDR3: CASRPPGTGLADTQYF. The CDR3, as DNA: TGTGCCAGCAGACCTCCCGGGACAGGTCTCGCAGATACGCAGTATTTT.

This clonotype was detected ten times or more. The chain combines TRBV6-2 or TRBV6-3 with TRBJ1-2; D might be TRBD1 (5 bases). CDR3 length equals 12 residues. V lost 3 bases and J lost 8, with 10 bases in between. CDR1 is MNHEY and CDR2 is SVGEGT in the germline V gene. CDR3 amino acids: CASSYQGDGYTF. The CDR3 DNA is TGTGCCAGCAGTTATCAAGGGGACGGCTACACCTTC.

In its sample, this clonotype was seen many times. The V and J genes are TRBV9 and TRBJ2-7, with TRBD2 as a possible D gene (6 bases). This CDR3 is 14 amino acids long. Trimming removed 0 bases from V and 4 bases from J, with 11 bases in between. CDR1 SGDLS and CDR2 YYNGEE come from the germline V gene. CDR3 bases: TGTGCCAGCAGCGTAGCAGGGACTGTTTACGAGCAGTACTTC. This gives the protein CASSVAGTVYEQYF.

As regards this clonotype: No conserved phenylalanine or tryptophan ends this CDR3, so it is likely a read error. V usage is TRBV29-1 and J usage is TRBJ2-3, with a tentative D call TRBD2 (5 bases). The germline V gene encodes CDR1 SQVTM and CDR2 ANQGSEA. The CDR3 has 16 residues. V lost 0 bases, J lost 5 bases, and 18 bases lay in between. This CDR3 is CSVEDSQSSSLDTQYL. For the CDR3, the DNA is TGCAGCGTTGAAGATTCTCAGTCTAGCAGCCTAGATACGCAGTATCTT.

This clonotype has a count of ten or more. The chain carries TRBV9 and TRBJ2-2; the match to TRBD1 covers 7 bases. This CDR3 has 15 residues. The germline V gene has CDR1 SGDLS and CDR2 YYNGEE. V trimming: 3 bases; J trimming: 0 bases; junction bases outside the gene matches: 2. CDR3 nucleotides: TGTGCCAGCAGCGCCACAGGGGCGAACACCGGGGAGCTGTTTTTT. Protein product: CASSATGANTGELFF.

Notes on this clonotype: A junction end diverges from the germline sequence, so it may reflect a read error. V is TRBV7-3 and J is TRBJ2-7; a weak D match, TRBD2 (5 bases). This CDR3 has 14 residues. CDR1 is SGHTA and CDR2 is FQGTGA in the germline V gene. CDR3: CASLHRRGMSEQYF. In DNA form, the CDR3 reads TGTGCCTCCCTCCACCGCCGGGGTATGAGCGAGCAGTACTTT. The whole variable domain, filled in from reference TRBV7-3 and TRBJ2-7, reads GAGVSQTPSNKVTEKGKYVELRCDPISGHTALYWYRQSLGQGPEFLIYFQGTGAADDSGLPNDRFFAVRPEGSVSTLKIQRTERGDSAVYLCASLHRRGMSEQYFGPGTRLTVT.

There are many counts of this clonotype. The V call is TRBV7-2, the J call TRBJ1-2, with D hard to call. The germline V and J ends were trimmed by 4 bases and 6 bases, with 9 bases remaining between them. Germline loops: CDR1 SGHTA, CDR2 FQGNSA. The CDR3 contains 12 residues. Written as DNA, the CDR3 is TGTGCCAGCAGCTCCAGAGCCGATGGCTACACCTTC. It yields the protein CASSSRADGYTF.

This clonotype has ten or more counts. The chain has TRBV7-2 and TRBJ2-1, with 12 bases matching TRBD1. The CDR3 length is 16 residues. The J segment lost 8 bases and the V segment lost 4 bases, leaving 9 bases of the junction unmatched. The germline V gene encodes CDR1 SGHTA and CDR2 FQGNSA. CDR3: CASSSRGDRGLDEQFF. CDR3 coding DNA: TGTGCCAGCAGCTCCCGTGGGGACAGGGGGCTCGATGAGCAGTTCTTC.

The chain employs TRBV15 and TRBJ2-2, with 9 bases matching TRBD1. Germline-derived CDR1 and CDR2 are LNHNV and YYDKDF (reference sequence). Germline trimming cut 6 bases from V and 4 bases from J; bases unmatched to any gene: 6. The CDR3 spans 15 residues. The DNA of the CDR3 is TGTGCCACCAGGCCGGACAGGGGTGGCACCGGGGAGCTGTTTTTT. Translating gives CATRPDRGGTGELFF.

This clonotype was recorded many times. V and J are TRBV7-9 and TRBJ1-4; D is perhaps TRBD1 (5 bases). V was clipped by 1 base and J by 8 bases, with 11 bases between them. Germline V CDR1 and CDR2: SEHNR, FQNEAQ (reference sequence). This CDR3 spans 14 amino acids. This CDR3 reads CASSLGGVVEKLFF. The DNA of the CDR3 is TGTGCCAGCAGCTTAGGAGGGGTTGTCGAAAAACTGTTTTTT. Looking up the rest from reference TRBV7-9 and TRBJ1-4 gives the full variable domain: DTGVSQNPRHKITKRGQNVTFRCDPISEHNRLYWYRQTLGQGPEFLTYFQNEAQLEKSRLLSDRFSAERPKGSFSTLEIQRTEQGDSAMYLCASSLGGVVEKLFFGSGTQLSVL.

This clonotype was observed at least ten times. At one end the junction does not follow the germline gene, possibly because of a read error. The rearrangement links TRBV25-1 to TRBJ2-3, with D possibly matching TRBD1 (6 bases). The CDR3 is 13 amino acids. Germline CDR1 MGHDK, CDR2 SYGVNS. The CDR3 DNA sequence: TGTGCCAGCAGTGAGGGGGCACTACGAGGGATTTTTTTT. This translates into CASSEGALRGIFF.

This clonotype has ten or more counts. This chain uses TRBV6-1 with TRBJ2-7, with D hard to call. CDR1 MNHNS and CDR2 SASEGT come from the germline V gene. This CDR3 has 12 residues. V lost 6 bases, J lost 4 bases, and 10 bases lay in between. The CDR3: CASSLDYYEQYF. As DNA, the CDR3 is TGTGCCAGCAGCCTCGATTATTACGAGCAGTACTTC.

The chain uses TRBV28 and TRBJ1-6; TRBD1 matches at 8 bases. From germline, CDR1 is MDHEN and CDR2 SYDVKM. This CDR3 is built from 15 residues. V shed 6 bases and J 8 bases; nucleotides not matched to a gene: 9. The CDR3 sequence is CASSPGTGLDSPLHF. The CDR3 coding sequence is TGTGCCAGCAGCCCCGGGACAGGATTGGATTCACCCCTCCACTTT.

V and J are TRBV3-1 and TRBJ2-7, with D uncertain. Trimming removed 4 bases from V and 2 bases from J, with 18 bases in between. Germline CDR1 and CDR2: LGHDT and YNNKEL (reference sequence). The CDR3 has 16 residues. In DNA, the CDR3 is TGTGCCAGCAGCCGGTCCCTCTTCGTCGGAACCTACGAGCAGTACTTC. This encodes CASSRSLFVGTYEQYF.

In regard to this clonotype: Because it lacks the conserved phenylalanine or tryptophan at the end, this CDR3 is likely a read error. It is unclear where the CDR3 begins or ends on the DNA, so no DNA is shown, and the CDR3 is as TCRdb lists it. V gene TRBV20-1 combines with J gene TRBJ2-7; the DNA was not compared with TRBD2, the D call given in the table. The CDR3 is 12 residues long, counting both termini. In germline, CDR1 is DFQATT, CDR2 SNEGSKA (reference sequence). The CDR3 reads CSAWDYPHERYL.

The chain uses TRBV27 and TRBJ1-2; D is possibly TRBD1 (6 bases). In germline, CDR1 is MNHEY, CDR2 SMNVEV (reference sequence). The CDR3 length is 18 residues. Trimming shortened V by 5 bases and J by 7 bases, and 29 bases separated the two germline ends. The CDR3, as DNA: TGTGCCAGCAGTCCCCACCCCGCTCTAGGACAGCCCCTCGCTGGCTACACCTTC. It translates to CASSPHPALGQPLAGYTF.